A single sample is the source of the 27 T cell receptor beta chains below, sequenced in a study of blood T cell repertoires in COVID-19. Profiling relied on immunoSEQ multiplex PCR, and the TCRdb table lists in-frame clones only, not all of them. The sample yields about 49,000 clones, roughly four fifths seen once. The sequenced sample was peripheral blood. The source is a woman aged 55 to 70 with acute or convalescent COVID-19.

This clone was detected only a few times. This CDR3 reads CASRPDRVHGYTF. In nucleotides, the CDR3 is TGTGCCAGCAGACCAGACAGGGTGCATGGCTACACCTTC. V gene TRBV28 combines with J gene TRBJ1-2; 7 nucleotides line up with TRBD1. CDR1 and CDR2 from the germline V gene are MDHEN and SYDVKM. J gave up 6 bases and V 6 bases, and 7 bases lay outside the gene matches. CDR3 length: 13 residues.

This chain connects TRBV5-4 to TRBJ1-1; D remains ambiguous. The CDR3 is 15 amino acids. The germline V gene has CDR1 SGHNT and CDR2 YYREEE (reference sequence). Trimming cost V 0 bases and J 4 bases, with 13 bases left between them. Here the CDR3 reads CASSLVLQIGTEAFF. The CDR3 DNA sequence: TGTGCCAGCAGCTTGGTTTTACAGATCGGCACTGAAGCTTTCTTT. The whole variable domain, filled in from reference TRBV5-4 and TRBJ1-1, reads ETGVTQSPTHLIKTRGQQVTLRCSSQSGHNTVSWYQQALGQGPQFIFQYYREEENGRGNFPPRFSGLQFPNYSSELNVNALELDDSALYLCASSLVLQIGTEAFFGQGTRLTVV.

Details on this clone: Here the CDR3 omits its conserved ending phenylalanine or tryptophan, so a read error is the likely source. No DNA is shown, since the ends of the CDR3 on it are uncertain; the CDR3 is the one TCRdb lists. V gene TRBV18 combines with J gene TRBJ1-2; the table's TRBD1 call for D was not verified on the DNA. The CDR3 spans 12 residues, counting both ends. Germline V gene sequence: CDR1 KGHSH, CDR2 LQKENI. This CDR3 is CASSLNRDTLRL.

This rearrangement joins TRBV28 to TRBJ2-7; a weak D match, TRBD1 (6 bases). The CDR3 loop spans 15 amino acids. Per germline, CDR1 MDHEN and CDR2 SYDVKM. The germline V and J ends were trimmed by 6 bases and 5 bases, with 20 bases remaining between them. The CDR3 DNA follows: TGTGCCAGCAGGAGAGCAGGGGCTGGGTCCAACGAGCAGTACTTC. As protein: CASRRAGAGSNEQYF.

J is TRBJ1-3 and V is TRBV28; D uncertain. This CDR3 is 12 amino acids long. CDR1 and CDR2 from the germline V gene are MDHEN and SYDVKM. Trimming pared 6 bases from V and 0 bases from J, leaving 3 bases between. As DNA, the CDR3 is TGTGCCAGCAGCCGCTCTGGAAACACCATATATTTT. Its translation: CASSRSGNTIYF.

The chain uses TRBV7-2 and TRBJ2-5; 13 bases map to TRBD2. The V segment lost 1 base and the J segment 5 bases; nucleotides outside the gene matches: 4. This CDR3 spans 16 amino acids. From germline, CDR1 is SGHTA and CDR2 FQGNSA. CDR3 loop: CASSLGLAGGQETQYF. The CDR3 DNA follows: TGTGCCAGCAGCTTAGGACTAGCGGGGGGACAGGAGACCCAGTACTTC. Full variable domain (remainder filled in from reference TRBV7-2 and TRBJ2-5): GAGVSQSPSNKVTEKGKDVELRCDPISGHTALYWYRQSLGQGLEFLIYFQGNSAPDKSGLPSDRFSAERTGGSVSTLTIQRTQQEDSAVYLCASSLGLAGGQETQYFGPGTRLLVL.

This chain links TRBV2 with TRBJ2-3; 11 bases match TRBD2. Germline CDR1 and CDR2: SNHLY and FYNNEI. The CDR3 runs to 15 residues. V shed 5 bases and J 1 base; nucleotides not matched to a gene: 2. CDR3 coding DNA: TGTGCCAGCAGTCCACTAGCGGGGGGCACAGATACGCAGTATTTT. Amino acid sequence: CASSPLAGGTDTQYF.

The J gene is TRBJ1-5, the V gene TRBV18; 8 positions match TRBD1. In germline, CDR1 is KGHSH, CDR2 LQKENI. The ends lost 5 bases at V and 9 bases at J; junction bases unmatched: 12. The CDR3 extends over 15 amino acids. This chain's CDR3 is CASSAGTGSSGPQHF. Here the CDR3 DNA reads TGTGCCAGCTCAGCCGGGACAGGCTCAAGTGGGCCCCAGCATTTT.

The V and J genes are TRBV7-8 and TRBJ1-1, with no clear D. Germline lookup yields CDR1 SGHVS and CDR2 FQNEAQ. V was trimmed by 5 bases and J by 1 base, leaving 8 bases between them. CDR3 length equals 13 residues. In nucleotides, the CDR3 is TGTGCCAGCAGCGTACAAAGGAACACTGAAGCTTTCTTT. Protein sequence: CASSVQRNTEAFF.

CDR3 protein: CASSRQGSTYEQYF. The CDR3 nucleotides are TGTGCCAGCAGCCGACAGGGGTCAACCTACGAGCAGTACTTC. The chain links TRBV6-5 to TRBJ2-7, with 8 bases lining up with TRBD1. This CDR3 is built from 14 residues. Trimming at V came to 6 bases and at J to 2 bases, leaving 6 bases not matched to a gene. Looked up from germline, CDR1 is MNHEY and CDR2 is SVGAGI.

CDR3 nucleotide sequence: TGTGCCAGCAGCAGTACCCAGCAGGGATTCACTGAAGCTTTCTTT. The encoded protein is CASSSTQQGFTEAFF. This sequence joins TRBV3-1 (or the pseudogene TRBV3-2) and TRBJ1-1, with D possibly matching TRBD1 (5 bases). The CDR3 extends over 15 amino acids. Germline V gives CDR1 LGHDT, CDR2 YNNKEL (reference sequence). V lost 5 bases and J 4 bases, leaving 17 bases between the germline ends.

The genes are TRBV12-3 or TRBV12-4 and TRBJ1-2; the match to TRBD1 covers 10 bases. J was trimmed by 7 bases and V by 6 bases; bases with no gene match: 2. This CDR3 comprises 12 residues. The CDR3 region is CASRTGGAGYTF. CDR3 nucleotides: TGTGCCAGCAGGACAGGGGGCGCTGGCTACACCTTC.

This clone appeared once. CDR3 coding DNA: TGTGCCAGCAGTTACTCGAACAGGGAAGAGACCCAGTACTTC. Its translation: CASSYSNREETQYF. The chain has TRBV6-5 and TRBJ2-5; tentative D call: TRBD1 (6 bases). The germline gives CDR1 MNHEY, CDR2 SVGAGI. The V end was cut by 0 bases, the J end by 3 bases, with 8 bases between. CDR3 length: 14 amino acids.

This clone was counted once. CDR3 residues: CASSESLRRNEQFF. The DNA of the CDR3 is TGCGCCAGCAGTGAGTCCCTGCGTCGGAATGAGCAGTTCTTC. The gene calls are TRBV10-1 and TRBJ2-1; D unresolved. Germline values: CDR1 WNHNN, CDR2 SYGVQD (reference sequence). V was clipped by 0 bases and J by 7 bases, with 10 bases between them. This CDR3 is built from 14 residues.

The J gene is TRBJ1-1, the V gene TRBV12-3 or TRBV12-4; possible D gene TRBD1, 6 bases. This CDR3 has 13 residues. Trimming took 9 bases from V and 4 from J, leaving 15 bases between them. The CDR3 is CASRGYGVTEAFF. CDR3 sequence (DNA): TGTGCCAGTAGGGGGTACGGGGTCACTGAAGCTTTCTTT.

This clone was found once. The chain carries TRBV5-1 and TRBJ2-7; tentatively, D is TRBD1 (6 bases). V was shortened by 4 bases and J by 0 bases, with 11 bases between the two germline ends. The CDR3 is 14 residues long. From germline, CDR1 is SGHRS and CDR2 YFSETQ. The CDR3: CASSPGQSSYEQYF. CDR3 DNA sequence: TGCGCCAGCAGCCCCGGACAGAGCTCCTACGAGCAGTACTTC.

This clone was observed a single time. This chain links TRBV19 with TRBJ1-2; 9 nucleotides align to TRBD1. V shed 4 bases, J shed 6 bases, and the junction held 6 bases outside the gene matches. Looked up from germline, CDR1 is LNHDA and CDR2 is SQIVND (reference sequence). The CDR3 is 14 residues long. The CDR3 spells CASSTPRTGDGYTF. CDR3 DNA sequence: TGTGCCAGTAGTACCCCCCGGACAGGGGATGGCTACACCTTC.

CDR3 DNA: TGTGCCAGCAGTTTTCTAGGGGCCAGCTCCTACGAGCAGTACTTC. Its translation is CASSFLGASSYEQYF. This chain connects TRBV28 to TRBJ2-7; tentative D call: TRBD1 (5 bases). The CDR3 is 15 amino acids. Germline CDR1 reads MDHEN; CDR2 reads SYDVKM. Trimming removed 3 bases from V and 0 bases from J, with 12 bases in between.

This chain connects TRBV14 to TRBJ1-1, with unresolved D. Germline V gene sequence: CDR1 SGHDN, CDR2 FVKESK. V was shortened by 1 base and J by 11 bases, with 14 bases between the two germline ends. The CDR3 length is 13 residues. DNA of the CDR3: TGTGCCAGCAGCCAAGGAATCGGGTTGGAGGCTTTCTTT. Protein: CASSQGIGLEAFF.

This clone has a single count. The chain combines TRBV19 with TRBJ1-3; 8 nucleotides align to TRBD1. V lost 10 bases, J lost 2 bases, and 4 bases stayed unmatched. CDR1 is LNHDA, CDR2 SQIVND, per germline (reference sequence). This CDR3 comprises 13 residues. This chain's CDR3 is CATRQGPGNTIYF. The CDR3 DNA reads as TGTGCCACCCGACAGGGGCCTGGAAACACCATATATTTT.

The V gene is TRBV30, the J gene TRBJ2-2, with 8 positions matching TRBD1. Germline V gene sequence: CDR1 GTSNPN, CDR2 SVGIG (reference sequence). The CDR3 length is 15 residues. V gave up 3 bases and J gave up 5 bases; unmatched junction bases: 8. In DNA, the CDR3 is TGTGCCTGGAGAAGGACAGGGATAGGGACCGGGGAGCTGTTTTTT. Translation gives CAWRRTGIGTGELFF.

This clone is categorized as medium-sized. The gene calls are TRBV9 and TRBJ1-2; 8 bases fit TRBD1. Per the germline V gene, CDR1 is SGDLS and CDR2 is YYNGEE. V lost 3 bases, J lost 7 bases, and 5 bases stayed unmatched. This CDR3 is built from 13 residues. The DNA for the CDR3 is TGTGCCAGCAGCGATCGTCAGGGGGCTGGCTACACCTTC. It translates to CASSDRQGAGYTF.

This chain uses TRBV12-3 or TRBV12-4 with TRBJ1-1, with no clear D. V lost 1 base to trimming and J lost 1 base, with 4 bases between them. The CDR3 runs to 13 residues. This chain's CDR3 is CASSLGANTEAFF. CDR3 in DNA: TGTGCCAGCAGTTTAGGAGCGAACACTGAAGCTTTCTTT.

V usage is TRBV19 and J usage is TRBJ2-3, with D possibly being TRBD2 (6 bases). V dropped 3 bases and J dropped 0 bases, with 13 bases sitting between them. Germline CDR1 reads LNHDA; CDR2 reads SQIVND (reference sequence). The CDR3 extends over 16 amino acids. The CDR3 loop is CASSIRDSASTDTQYF. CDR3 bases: TGTGCCAGTAGTATCAGGGACTCGGCTAGCACAGATACGCAGTATTTT. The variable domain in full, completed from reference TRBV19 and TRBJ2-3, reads DGGITQSPKYLFRKEGQNVTLSCEQNLNHDAMYWYRQDPGQGLRLIYYSQIVNDFQKGDIAEGYSVSREKKESFPLTVTSAQKNPTAFYLCASSIRDSASTDTQYFGPGTRLTVL.

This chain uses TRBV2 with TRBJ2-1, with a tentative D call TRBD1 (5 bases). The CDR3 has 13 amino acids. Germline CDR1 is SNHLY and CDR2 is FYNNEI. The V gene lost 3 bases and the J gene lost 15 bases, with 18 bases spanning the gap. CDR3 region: CASSEYLGRVTFF. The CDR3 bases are TGTGCCAGCAGTGAGTACCTAGGCAGGGTCACGTTCTTC.

CDR3 sequence: CASSLLYRRNTEAFF. The CDR3 DNA is TGTGCCAGCAGCTTGTTGTACAGGAGGAACACTGAAGCTTTCTTT. The chain combines TRBV7-8 with TRBJ1-1, with D maybe TRBD1 (5 bases). V lost 3 bases to trimming and J lost 1 base, with 12 bases between them. This CDR3 is built from 15 residues. Germline values: CDR1 SGHVS, CDR2 FQNEAQ.

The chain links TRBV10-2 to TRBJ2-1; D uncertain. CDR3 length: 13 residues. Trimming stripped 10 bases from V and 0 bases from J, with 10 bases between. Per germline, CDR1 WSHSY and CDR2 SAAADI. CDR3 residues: CAIAEISYNEQFF. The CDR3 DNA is TGCGCCATTGCGGAAATCTCCTACAATGAGCAGTTCTTC.